A single sample gave rise to the 16 T cell receptor beta chains below, sequenced in a study of early T cells in non-severe SARS-CoV-2 infection. TCRdb reprocessed the 5' RACE reads via MiXCR and lists one record per CDR3 protein. In the table there are roughly 48,000 distinct CDR3 sequences, around 8% of which are singletons. Sample: whole blood. These receptors originate from an adult who was a healthcare worker with PCR-confirmed SARS-CoV-2 infection or an uninfected control (not recorded which).

The table lists this clonotype with many counts. The chain combines TRBV20-1 with TRBJ2-3, with TRBD2 matching 14 bases. This CDR3 contains 16 residues. Trimming took 3 bases from V and 8 from J; bases not matched to a gene: 10. Germline CDR1 is DFQATT and CDR2 is SNEGSKA (reference sequence). The CDR3 DNA sequence: TGCAGTGCTAGTTCGACTAGCGGGGGGGGTACAAGTACGCAGTATTTT. Translating it yields CSASSTSGGGTSTQYF.

This clonotype was recorded a few times. The chain joins TRBV28 to TRBJ2-7; 7 positions match TRBD2. J gave up 3 bases and V 2 bases, and 1 base lay outside the gene matches. The CDR3 runs 13 residues. Germline V CDR1 and CDR2: MDHEN, SYDVKM. Here the CDR3 reads CASSLRTSYEQYF. The CDR3 DNA follows: TGTGCCAGCAGTTTACGGACTAGCTACGAGCAGTACTTC.

This clonotype was picked up a small number of times. CDR3 DNA sequence: TGCGCCAGCAGTGTAGGCACAGGAGAGACCCAGTACTTC. Its protein product is CASSVGTGETQYF. The chain employs TRBV10-2 and TRBJ2-5; tentatively, D is TRBD1 (5 bases). V was pared by 4 bases and J by 4 bases, with 10 bases between. CDR1 is WSHSY, CDR2 SAAADI, per germline. CDR3 length: 13 residues.

This clonotype occurred a few times. The chain joins TRBV6-1 to TRBJ2-2; D remains ambiguous. The germline V gene has CDR1 MNHNS and CDR2 SASEGT. Trimming pared 6 bases from V and 6 bases from J, leaving 8 bases between. The CDR3 has 12 residues. The CDR3 protein is CASSRPPGELFF. For the CDR3, the DNA is TGTGCCAGCAGCCGCCCCCCCGGGGAGCTGTTTTTT.

V and J are TRBV6-2 or TRBV6-3 and TRBJ2-7; perhaps D is TRBD1 or TRBD2 (8 bases each). V was pared by 7 bases and J by 0 bases, with 22 bases between. Germline V CDR1 and CDR2: MNHEY, SVGEGT. This CDR3 is built from 17 residues. The CDR3 sequence: CASIRRGGTGLSYEQYF. The CDR3, as DNA: TGTGCCAGCATTCGACGGGGGGGGACAGGACTCTCCTACGAGCAGTACTTC.

This clonotype was observed many times. V gene TRBV18 combines with J gene TRBJ2-1; 9 positions agree with TRBD1. V gave up 8 bases and J gave up 5 bases; unmatched junction bases: 13. The germline V gene has CDR1 KGHSH and CDR2 LQKENI. The CDR3 has 16 amino acids. This CDR3 reads CASLNRDRDFNNEQFF. The CDR3 DNA sequence: TGTGCCAGCCTCAACCGGGACAGGGATTTTAACAATGAGCAGTTCTTC. The whole variable domain, filled in from reference TRBV18 and TRBJ2-1, reads NAGVMQNPRHLVRRRGQEARLRCSPMKGHSHVYWYRQLPEEGLKFMVYLQKENIIDESGMPKERFSAEFPKEGPSILRIQQVVRGDSAAYFCASLNRDRDFNNEQFFGPGTRLTVL.

The table lists this clonotype with many counts. The junction departs from germline at one end; a sequencing error may be responsible. The CDR3 is CASSPEGLGKTQYF. The CDR3 DNA reads TGTGCTAGCAGCCCCGAGGGCCTAGGGAAGACCCAGTACTTC. The chain uses TRBV7-7 and TRBJ2-5; D might be TRBD2 (5 bases). The CDR3 consists of 14 residues. Germline assignment: CDR1 SSHAT and CDR2 FNYEAQ (reference sequence).

This clonotype was counted only a few times. V usage is TRBV4-2 and J usage is TRBJ2-5; D may be TRBD2 (6 bases). This CDR3 is built from 14 residues. Trimming pared 3 bases from V and 2 bases from J, leaving 10 bases between. The germline V gene has CDR1 LGHNA and CDR2 YNFKEQ. The CDR3, as DNA: TGTGCCAGCAGCCACCGGGAGCGTCAAGAGACCCAGTACTTC. This translates into CASSHRERQETQYF.

This clonotype has a count of ten or more. This sequence joins TRBV27 and TRBJ2-1; maybe TRBD2 (6 bases). Germline values: CDR1 MNHEY, CDR2 SMNVEV (reference sequence). With 0 bases removed from V and 0 bases from J, the gap between germline ends came to 6 bases. The CDR3 extends over 15 amino acids. The chain's CDR3 is CASSLSSGSYNEQFF. CDR3 in DNA: TGTGCCAGCAGTTTATCTAGCGGCTCCTACAATGAGCAGTTCTTC.

This clonotype was counted at least ten times. V is TRBV11-1 and J is TRBJ2-7, with 8 bases lining up with TRBD1. Germline V CDR1 and CDR2: SGHAT, FQDESV (reference sequence). V shed 9 bases and J 2 bases; nucleotides not matched to a gene: 6. CDR3 size: 13 residues. In DNA, the CDR3 is TGTGCCAGTGCTCGGACAGGGCCCTACGAGCAGTACTTC. Translated: CASARTGPYEQYF.

This clonotype was seen ten or more times. CDR3 sequence reads: CSAYSGASSYEQYF. The DNA of the CDR3 is TGCAGTGCTTATAGCGGGGCTAGCTCCTACGAGCAGTACTTC. The chain is built from TRBV20-1 and TRBJ2-7; 8 nucleotides align to TRBD2. Germline CDR1 DFQATT, CDR2 SNEGSKA (reference sequence). The CDR3 has 14 amino acids. V lost 5 bases, J lost 0 bases, and 6 bases stayed unmatched.

This clonotype has only a few counts. The chain uses TRBV12-3 or TRBV12-4 and TRBJ2-3; D remains ambiguous. The germline V and J ends were trimmed by 3 bases and 7 bases, with 5 bases remaining between them. This CDR3 has 11 amino acids. Here the CDR3 reads CASSFLHTQYF. The CDR3 DNA sequence: TGTGCCAGCAGTTTTTTGCATACGCAGTATTTT.

This clonotype was recorded a few times. The CDR3 spells CASSKDPIQGVLNNEQFF. The DNA of the CDR3 is TGTGCCAGTAGTAAGGATCCCATACAGGGAGTTCTAAACAATGAGCAGTTCTTC. This chain joins TRBV19 and TRBJ2-1; D perhaps matches TRBD1 (6 bases). Trimming shortened V by 4 bases and J by 5 bases, and 24 bases separated the two germline ends. The CDR3 loop spans 18 amino acids. Per the germline V gene, CDR1 is LNHDA and CDR2 is SQIVND (reference sequence).

This clonotype was seen only a few times. The genes are TRBV20-1 and TRBJ1-1; 9 bases are a match to TRBD1. CDR3 length: 16 residues. Germline CDR1 and CDR2: DFQATT and SNEGSKA (reference sequence). Germline trimming cut 0 bases from V and 4 bases from J; bases unmatched to any gene: 9. The CDR3 here is CSARDRIGGQGTEAFF. For the CDR3, the DNA is TGCAGTGCTAGAGATAGGATTGGGGGACAGGGCACTGAAGCTTTCTTT.

This clonotype was seen a few times. The rearrangement uses TRBV5-4 and TRBJ2-3; 16 bases are a match to TRBD2. Germline CDR1 and CDR2: SGHNT and YYREEE (reference sequence). The length of the CDR3 is 18 residues. V trimming: 4 bases; J trimming: 4 bases; junction bases outside the gene matches: 9. The CDR3, as DNA: TGTGCCAGCAGCCGACCACTGGGGACTAGCGGGGGGGCAGATACGCAGTATTTT. It specifies CASSRPLGTSGGADTQYF.

This clonotype has more than one count but fewer than ten. The CDR3 DNA sequence: TGCGCCAGCAGTTCCCCGGGACAGGGGGTGCAAGAGACCCAGTACTTC. Translation: CASSSPGQGVQETQYF. The chain recombines TRBV5-1 with TRBJ2-5; TRBD1 aligns across 11 bases. V lost 5 bases and J lost 2; bases outside the gene matches: 8. The germline V gene encodes CDR1 SGHRS and CDR2 YFSETQ. The CDR3 has 16 amino acids.